Detailed here is one T cell receptor beta chain. Its cognate antigen is unknown. One end of the junction varies from germline; a read error may be responsible. The data are from a study of identical twins. Study conclusions and caveats: Excess sharing by twins proved weaker in beta out-of-frame sequences. The study drew conclusions from cross-sectional statistical analysis, not from following the same donors.

CDR1 and CDR2 (germline): DFQATT, SNEGSKA (reference sequence). This CDR3 is built from 13 residues. One entry per CDR3 protein, called by TCRdb with MiXCR from the 5' RACE reads. This repertoire shows 1.5 million to 2 million distinct CDR3 sequences, under 35% found once; its top ten account for 0.27%. The chain recombines TRBV20-1 with TRBJ2-7, with no clear D. Sequencing was done on a sample of cord blood. The receptor was derived from a newborn girl in good health. CDR3 sequence: CSASVRISCEQYF. The CDR3 DNA is TGCAGTGCTAGCGTCAGAATCTCCTGCGAGCAGTACTTC.